This TCR beta chain was sequenced for a study of T-cell memory formation after mild COVID-19. Looking at the study overall: TCR clusters largely stayed donor specific.

Trimming removed 0 bases at V and 9 bases at J, with 9 bases between. The CDR3 loop spans 13 amino acids. Per germline, CDR1 LGHDT and CDR2 YNNKEL (reference sequence). TCRdb reprocessed the 5' RACE reads via MiXCR and lists one record per CDR3 protein. Altogether almost 550,000 distinct CDR3 sequences are present, roughly 20% being singletons, with the ten largest covering around 12%. The rearrangement uses TRBV3-1 and TRBJ2-1; D is uncertain. Material for sequencing was PBMCs or a T cell subset sorted from them (not recorded which). This receptor was obtained from an adult woman who had mild COVID-19 (a few samples of this study predate the infection). Cell type and time point are not known. As DNA, the CDR3 is TGTGCCAGCAGCCAAGAACGTAGTACTGAGCAGTTCTTC. Translation gives CASSQERSTEQFF.